Following are 16 T cell receptor beta chains from one sample sequenced in a study of shared clonotypes between healthy human individuals. TCRdb keeps only in-frame clones here, not all; method: immunoSEQ multiplex PCR. The table records just over 2,000,000 clones, 85% to 95% of them present only once. What was sequenced was naive CD4+ T cells sorted from blood. The subset was: CD45RA+ positively selected. These receptors all come from a man aged 18-30 years in good health.

The gene calls are TRBV6-5 and TRBJ2-5; perhaps TRBD1 as D (5 bases). Trimming pared 0 bases from V and 8 bases from J, leaving 13 bases between. The CDR3 spans 14 residues. CDR1 and CDR2 (germline): MNHEY, SVGAGI. CDR3 in DNA: TGTGCCAGCAGTTACTCGGACACCAAGTTCACCCAGTACTTC. Protein: CASSYSDTKFTQYF.

The V and J genes are TRBV18 and TRBJ1-2; D unclear. The CDR3 covers 14 residues. Per germline, CDR1 KGHSH and CDR2 LQKENI. The germline V and J ends were trimmed by 3 bases and 8 bases, with 16 bases remaining between them. The CDR3, as DNA: TGTGCCAGCTCACCGAACAGCTTTCTAGGGGGCTACACCTTC. This translates into CASSPNSFLGGYTF.

This chain uses TRBV25-1 with TRBJ2-7; D gene ambiguous. V lost 4 bases and J lost 0, with 7 bases in between. CDR1 is MGHDK and CDR2 is SYGVNS in the germline V gene. The CDR3 is 13 amino acids. CDR3 coding DNA: TGTGCCAGCAGTGGTTCAGACTCCTACGAGCAGTACTTC. Amino acid sequence: CASSGSDSYEQYF.

In regard to this clone: Other DNA sequences in the sample encode the same CDR3. The chain uses TRBV5-1 and TRBJ1-1; maybe TRBD1 (6 bases). The CDR3 is 14 residues long. Between the trimmed V and J ends, which lost 2 bases and 0 bases, there was a span of 8 bases. Germline values: CDR1 SGHRS, CDR2 YFSETQ. CDR3 sequence: CASSLPGVNTEAFF. CDR3 DNA sequence: TGCGCCAGCAGCTTACCAGGGGTGAACACTGAAGCTTTCTTT.

V and J are TRBV2 and TRBJ1-4, with a weak D call TRBD1 (5 bases). The CDR3 runs 11 residues. Trimming shortened V by 7 bases and J by 12 bases, and 12 bases separated the two germline ends. Germline V CDR1 and CDR2: SNHLY, FYNNEI. The CDR3 sequence: CASTSQGELFF. The CDR3 DNA sequence: TGTGCCAGCACCTCCCAAGGGGAACTGTTTTTT. The whole variable domain, filled in from reference TRBV2 and TRBJ1-4, reads EPEVTQTPSHQVTQMGQEVILRCVPISNHLYFYWYRQILGQKVEFLVSFYNNEISEKSEIFDDQFSVERPDGSNFTLKIRSTKLEDSAMYFCASTSQGELFFGSGTQLSVL.

The DNA for the CDR3 is TGTGCCAGCTCAAAGAACAGGGATGAAAAACTGTTTTTT. Translation: CASSKNRDEKLFF. The genes are TRBV18 and TRBJ1-4, with a weak D call TRBD1 (6 bases). V lost 5 bases and J lost 6, with 10 bases in between. CDR1 and CDR2 (germline): KGHSH, LQKENI. The CDR3 totals 13 residues. The complete variable domain, with remaining parts taken from reference TRBV18 and TRBJ1-4, reads NAGVMQNPRHLVRRRGQEARLRCSPMKGHSHVYWYRQLPEEGLKFMVYLQKENIIDESGMPKERFSAEFPKEGPSILRIQQVVRGDSAAYFCASSKNRDEKLFFGSGTQLSVL.

The chain recombines TRBV30 with TRBJ1-4, with D hard to call. V was cut by 2 bases and J by 14 bases, with 15 bases left in between. Per germline, CDR1 GTSNPN and CDR2 SVGIG (reference sequence). The CDR3 consists of 12 residues. The DNA of the CDR3 is TGTGCCTGGAGTCTCGGCCGGCAGGATCTGTTTTTT. Its protein product is CAWSLGRQDLFF.

V usage is TRBV6-6 and J usage is TRBJ1-2; 7 nucleotides line up with TRBD1. V gave up 6 bases and J gave up 7 bases; unmatched junction bases: 11. CDR1 is MNHNY, CDR2 SVGAGI, per germline (reference sequence). This CDR3 is built from 14 residues. The CDR3 coding sequence is TGTGCCAGCAGCGGATCCACGGACAGGAGTGGCTACACCTTC. Translated: CASSGSTDRSGYTF.

This clone has a handful of counts. This chain links TRBV19 with TRBJ1-6; D might be TRBD1 (5 bases). Trimming pared 5 bases from V and 9 bases from J, leaving 17 bases between. In germline, CDR1 is LNHDA, CDR2 SQIVND (reference sequence). CDR3 size: 15 residues. CDR3 coding DNA: TGTGCCAGTAGTGAGACGGGGGTTGTTGTTTCACCCCTCCACTTT. It is translated as CASSETGVVVSPLHF.

The V gene is TRBV2, the J gene TRBJ2-1; tentatively, D is TRBD2 (6 bases). V lost 6 bases and J 0 bases, leaving 15 bases between the germline ends. The length of the CDR3 is 16 residues. The germline V gene has CDR1 SNHLY and CDR2 FYNNEI. CDR3 sequence reads: CASRAESGFSYNEQFF. CDR3 bases: TGTGCCAGCAGGGCGGAGAGCGGGTTCTCCTACAATGAGCAGTTCTTC.

The V and J genes are TRBV10-2 and TRBJ2-3; TRBD2 aligns across 14 bases. The trim removed 5 bases at V and 3 bases at J, leaving 1 base unmatched. Looked up from germline, CDR1 is WSHSY and CDR2 is SAAADI. The CDR3 is 15 amino acids. CDR3 loop: CASSRLAGGTDTQYF. CDR3 bases: TGCGCCAGCAGTAGACTAGCGGGGGGGACAGATACGCAGTATTTT.

V is TRBV28 and J is TRBJ1-3, with D possibly TRBD1 on 5 matching bases. Germline CDR1 reads MDHEN; CDR2 reads SYDVKM. The CDR3 extends over 15 amino acids. V gave up 6 bases and J gave up 9 bases, with 21 bases separating them. CDR3 sequence (DNA): TGTGCCAGCAGCAAACCGGGACCGTGGACTTCCACCATATATTTT. It is translated as CASSKPGPWTSTIYF. Complete variable domain (other parts from reference TRBV28 and TRBJ1-3): DVKVTQSSRYLVKRTGEKVFLECVQDMDHENMFWYRQDPGLGLRLIYFSYDVKMKEKGDIPEGYSVSREKKERFSLILESASTNQTSMYLCASSKPGPWTSTIYFGEGSWLTVV.

CDR3 sequence: CAWRVGDRGLAEAFF. The CDR3 DNA reads TGTGCCTGGAGGGTCGGGGACAGGGGTCTTGCTGAAGCTTTCTTT. The J gene is TRBJ1-1, the V gene TRBV30; 10 bases fit TRBD1. V lost 3 bases, J lost 6 bases, and 10 bases stayed unmatched. This CDR3 region has 15 residues. Germline V gene lookup returns CDR1 GTSNPN and CDR2 SVGIG (reference sequence).

J is TRBJ1-6 and V is TRBV19; 9 nucleotides align to TRBD1. This CDR3 comprises 19 residues. The junction had 10 bases not matched to a gene; V was cut back by 1 base and J by 3 bases. The germline V gene has CDR1 LNHDA and CDR2 SQIVND (reference sequence). In DNA, the CDR3 is TGTGCCAGTAGTATAGCACGTTATACAGGGGGCGGCTATAATTCACCCCTCCACTTT. Protein sequence: CASSIARYTGGGYNSPLHF.

The chain carries TRBV5-6 and TRBJ1-2; 8 bases fit TRBD1. Per germline, CDR1 SGHDT and CDR2 YYEEEE. CDR3 length equals 14 residues. V was clipped by 5 bases and J by 4 bases; unmatched bases: 7. CDR3 DNA sequence: TGTGCCAGCAGACCGACAGGGGAAGGCTATGGCTACACCTTC. Its protein product is CASRPTGEGYGYTF.

The chain links TRBV7-2 to TRBJ2-3, with D possibly being TRBD2 (6 bases). Trimming cost V 2 bases and J 2 bases, with 17 bases left between them. The CDR3 is 17 amino acids. The germline CDR1 and CDR2 sequences are SGHTA and FQGNSA. The CDR3 DNA sequence: TGTGCCAGCAGCTTATCCGGGGGAAGCCCTGCCACAGATACGCAGTATTTT. It is translated as CASSLSGGSPATDTQYF.